This is a list of T cell receptor beta chains from one sample in a study of T-cell memory formation after mild COVID-19. TCRdb independently ran MiXCR on the 5' RACE reads; one entry per CDR3 protein. This repertoire shows 200,000 or so distinct CDR3 sequences, 16% found once; its top ten account for more than 2%. What was sequenced was PBMCs or a T cell subset sorted from them (not recorded which). The receptors come from an adult woman who had mild COVID-19 (a few samples of this study predate the infection). Cell type and time point are not known. Each CDR3 is given with its conserved first and last residue. The order of the fields is D gene, V gene, clone size, J gene, CDR3 protein, CDR3 DNA. The D gene is left open where the match is weak. Size tells how often a clone was seen (once, few, many) or the class of an expanded clone, and some rows leave it out.

NA	TRBV5-1	NA	TRBJ1-2	CASSLDAGDYGYTF	TGCGCCAGCAGCTTGGACGCAGGGGACTATGGCTACACCTTC
TRBD2	TRBV9	few	TRBJ2-1	CASSPGLAGGPPNEQFF	TGTGCCAGCAGCCCAGGACTAGCGGGAGGGCCTCCCAATGAGCAGTTCTTC
NA	TRBV12-3/TRBV12-4	NA	TRBJ1-1	CASSLGPSRTEAFF	TGTGCCAGCAGTTTAGGCCCTAGCCGGACTGAAGCTTTCTTT
TRBD1	TRBV5-1	NA	TRBJ1-1	CASSPQGTEAFF	TGCGCCAGCAGCCCACAGGGGACTGAAGCTTTCTTT
NA	TRBV5-1	few	TRBJ1-3	CASSLETPGNTIYF	TGCGCCAGCAGCTTGGAGACCCCTGGAAACACCATATATTTT
NA	TRBV12-3/TRBV12-4	few	TRBJ2-2	CASSFRGRTAGELFF	TGTGCCAGCAGTTTCCGGGGGCGAACCGCCGGGGAGCTGTTTTTT
TRBD1	TRBV24-1	once	TRBJ2-1	CATSDSGTGPSSYNEQFF	TGTGCCACCAGTGATTCCGGGACAGGGCCGAGCTCCTACAATGAGCAGTTCTTC
NA	TRBV12-5	few	TRBJ1-5	CASGLVPTVPNYSNQPQHF	TGTGCTAGTGGTTTGGTACCCACGGTACCTAACTATAGCAATCAGCCCCAGCATTTT
NA	TRBV6-1	NA	TRBJ2-7	CASSDSTGNSYEQYF	TGTGCCAGCAGTGACTCCACAGGCAACTCCTACGAGCAGTACTTC
NA	TRBV27	NA	TRBJ2-7	CASTPDGGSLYEQYF	TGTGCCAGCACCCCAGACGGGGGCTCCCTCTACGAGCAGTACTTC
NA	TRBV9	many	TRBJ1-2	CASSVGWAGTYGYTF	TGTGCCAGCAGCGTAGGTTGGGCAGGGACCTATGGCTACACCTTC
NA	TRBV11-2	once	TRBJ1-1	CASNSLMGAEAFF	TGTGCCAGCAACTCTCTGATGGGGGCTGAAGCTTTCTTT
NA	TRBV6-5	few	TRBJ1-6	CASRRDQSPLHF	TGTGCCAGCAGGAGAGATCAATCACCCCTCCACTTT
NA	TRBV7-9	NA	TRBJ2-5	CASSLVVQETQYF	TGTGCCAGCAGCTTAGTGGTACAAGAGACCCAGTACTTC
NA	TRBV7-9	NA	TRBJ2-7	CASSHLSYEQYF	TGTGCCAGCAGCCATCTCTCCTACGAGCAGTACTTC
NA	TRBV7-3	few	TRBJ2-5	CASSRAGGMIQETQYF	TGTGCCAGCAGCCGGGCCGGAGGCATGATCCAAGAGACCCAGTACTTC
TRBD2	TRBV7-2	many	TRBJ2-7	CASSLGGTSGYEQYF	TGTGCCAGCAGCTTAGGGGGGACTAGCGGCTACGAGCAGTACTTC
NA	TRBV15	few	TRBJ2-5	CATSAMTGPQETQYF	TGTGCCACCAGCGCAATGACAGGACCCCAAGAGACCCAGTACTTC
TRBD1	TRBV12-3/TRBV12-4	many	TRBJ2-7	CASSLYRGQGGNYEQYF	TGTGCCAGCAGTTTATACCGGGGACAGGGTGGTAACTACGAGCAGTACTTC
NA	TRBV6-5	many	TRBJ2-6	CASSYSRPNSGANVLTF	TGTGCCAGCAGTTATTCGAGACCCAACTCTGGGGCCAACGTCCTGACTTTC
NA	TRBV7-8	NA	TRBJ2-7	CASSLVQGFDEQYF	TGTGCCAGCAGTTTAGTGCAGGGGTTCGACGAGCAGTACTTC
NA	TRBV5-5	few	TRBJ1-5	CASSLVGGLSNQPQHF	TGTGCCAGCAGCTTGGTTGGGGGGCTTAGCAATCAGCCCCAGCATTTT
NA	TRBV3-1	many	TRBJ1-1	CASSQGVGTEAFF	TGTGCCAGCAGCCAAGGCGTGGGCACTGAAGCTTTCTTT
NA	TRBV7-8	NA	TRBJ1-2	CASSLVRGRANYGYTF	TGTGCCAGCAGCTTAGTGAGAGGAAGGGCTAACTATGGCTACACCTTC
TRBD1	TRBV24-1	few	TRBJ1-2	CATSDHRGRGYTF	TGTGCCACCAGTGACCACAGGGGACGTGGCTACACCTTC
TRBD2	TRBV6-2/TRBV6-3	few	TRBJ2-3	CASRPGLAYRTDTQYF	TGTGCCAGCAGACCGGGACTAGCGTACCGCACAGATACGCAGTATTTT
TRBD2	TRBV19	few	TRBJ2-1	CASSLRTSGRSENEQFF	TGTGCCAGTAGTTTAAGGACTAGCGGGAGGTCAGAAAATGAGCAGTTCTTC
TRBD1	TRBV20-1	NA	TRBJ2-3	CSARGQGLTDTQYF	TGCAGTGCTAGGGGACAGGGGTTGACAGATACGCAGTATTTT
NA	TRBV29-1	NA	TRBJ1-1	CSVEVHRNTEAFF	TGCAGCGTTGAAGTACACAGAAACACTGAAGCTTTCTTT
NA	TRBV7-9	NA	TRBJ2-1	CASSLARESDEQFF	TGTGCCAGCAGCTTAGCGCGAGAATCCGATGAGCAGTTCTTC
TRBD1	TRBV14	NA	TRBJ2-1	CASSSGQKAYYNEQFF	TGTGCCAGCAGCTCGGGACAGAAAGCTTACTACAATGAGCAGTTCTTC
NA	TRBV3-1	NA	TRBJ1-1	CASSQLYREPEAFF	TGTGCCAGCAGCCAGCTTTACAGGGAACCTGAAGCTTTCTTT
NA	TRBV4-1	NA	TRBJ1-2	CASSRDGDGYTF	TGCGCCAGCAGCAGGGACGGGGATGGCTACACCTTC
TRBD1	TRBV27	NA	TRBJ2-3	CASSSPGQVPDTQYF	TGTGCCAGCAGTTCTCCGGGACAGGTCCCAGATACGCAGTATTTT
NA	TRBV3-1	NA	TRBJ2-7	CASSQGQVYEQYF	TGTGCCAGCAGCCAAGGACAGGTCTACGAGCAGTACTTC
NA	TRBV29-1	NA	TRBJ2-7	CSVSDRPLMDEQYF	TGCAGCGTTTCCGACAGGCCCTTGATGGACGAGCAGTACTTC
TRBD2	TRBV10-3	few	TRBJ2-2	CAISAGTSGITGELFF	TGTGCCATCAGTGCTGGGACTAGCGGGATTACCGGGGAGCTGTTTTTT
NA	TRBV7-6	NA	TRBJ2-2	CASSRDMNTGELFF	TGTGCCAGCAGCCGCGACATGAACACCGGGGAGCTGTTTTTT